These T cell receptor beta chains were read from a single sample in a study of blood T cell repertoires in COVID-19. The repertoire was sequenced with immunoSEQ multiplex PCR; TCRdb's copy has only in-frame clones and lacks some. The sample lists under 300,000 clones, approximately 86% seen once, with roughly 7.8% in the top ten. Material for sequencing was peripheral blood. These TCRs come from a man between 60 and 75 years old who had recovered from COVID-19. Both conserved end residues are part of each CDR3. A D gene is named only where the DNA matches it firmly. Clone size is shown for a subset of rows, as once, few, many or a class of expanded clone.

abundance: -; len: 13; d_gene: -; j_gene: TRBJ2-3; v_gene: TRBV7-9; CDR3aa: CASTDDYTDTQYF; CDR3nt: TGTGCCAGCACCGACGACTACACAGATACGCAGTATTTT
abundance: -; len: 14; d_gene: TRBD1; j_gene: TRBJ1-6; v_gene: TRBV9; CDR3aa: CASSAGQGGSPLHF; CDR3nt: TGTGCCAGCAGCGCGGGACAGGGAGGTTCACCCCTCCACTTT
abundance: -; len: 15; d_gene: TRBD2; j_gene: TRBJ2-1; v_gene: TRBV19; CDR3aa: CASSQSGGLNNEQFF; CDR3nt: TGTGCCAGTAGTCAAAGCGGGGGGCTCAACAATGAGCAGTTCTTC
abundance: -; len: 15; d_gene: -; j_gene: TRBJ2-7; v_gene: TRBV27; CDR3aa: CASRPGLKKANEQYF; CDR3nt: TGTGCCAGCAGACCTGGACTAAAAAAGGCAAACGAGCAGTACTTC
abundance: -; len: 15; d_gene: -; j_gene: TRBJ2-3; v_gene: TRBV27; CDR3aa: CASSRYRSFTDTQYF; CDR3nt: TGTGCCAGCAGTCGATACAGGAGTTTCACAGATACGCAGTATTTT
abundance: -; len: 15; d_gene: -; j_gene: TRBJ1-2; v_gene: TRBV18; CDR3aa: CASSPSLEGSYGYTF; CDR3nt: TGTGCCAGCTCACCGTCTCTGGAGGGGAGCTATGGCTACACCTTC
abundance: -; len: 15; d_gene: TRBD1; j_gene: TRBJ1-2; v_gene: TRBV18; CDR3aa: CASFPGTGFSYGYTF; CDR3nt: TGTGCCAGCTTCCCCGGGACAGGGTTTTCCTATGGCTACACCTTC
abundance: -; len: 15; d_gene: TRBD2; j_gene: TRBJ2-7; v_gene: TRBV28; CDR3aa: CASSFSGGILYEQYF; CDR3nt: TGTGCCAGCAGTTTTAGCGGGGGGATTCTCTACGAGCAGTACTTC
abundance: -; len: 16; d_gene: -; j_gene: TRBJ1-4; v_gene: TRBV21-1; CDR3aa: CASSKERIGANEKLFF; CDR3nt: TGTGCCAGCAGCAAAGAAAGAATCGGGGCTAATGAAAAACTGTTTTTT
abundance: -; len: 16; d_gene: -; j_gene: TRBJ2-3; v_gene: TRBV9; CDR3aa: CASSVEGGAHTDTQYF; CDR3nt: TGTGCCAGCAGCGTAGAAGGGGGGGCGCACACAGATACGCAGTATTTT
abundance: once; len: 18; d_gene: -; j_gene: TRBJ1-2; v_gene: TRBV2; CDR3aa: CASSEAPGQTSNNYGYTF; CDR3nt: TGTGCCAGCAGTGAAGCGCCCGGACAGACATCGAATAACTATGGCTACACCTTC
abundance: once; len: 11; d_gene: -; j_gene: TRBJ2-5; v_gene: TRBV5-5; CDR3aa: CASSLTGIQYF; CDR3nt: TGTGCCAGCAGCTTAACAGGGATCCAGTACTTC
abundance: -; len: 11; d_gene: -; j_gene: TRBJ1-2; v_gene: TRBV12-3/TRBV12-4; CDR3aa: CASSRAGGYTF; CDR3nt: TGTGCCAGCAGCAGGGCGGGGGGCTACACCTTC
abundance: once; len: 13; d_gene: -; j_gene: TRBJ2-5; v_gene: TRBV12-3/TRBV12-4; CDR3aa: CASTNGVQETQYF; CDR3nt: TGTGCCAGCACCAACGGGGTCCAAGAGACCCAGTACTTC
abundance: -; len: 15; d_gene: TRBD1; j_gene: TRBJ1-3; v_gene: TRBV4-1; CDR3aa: CASSVGRQGAWPIYF; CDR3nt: TGCGCCAGCAGTGTTGGTCGGCAGGGGGCTTGGCCCATATATTTT
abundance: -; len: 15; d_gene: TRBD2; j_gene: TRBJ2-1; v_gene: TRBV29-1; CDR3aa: CSVDRWASGASEQFF; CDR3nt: TGCAGCGTTGACCGGTGGGCTAGCGGGGCGAGCGAGCAGTTCTTC
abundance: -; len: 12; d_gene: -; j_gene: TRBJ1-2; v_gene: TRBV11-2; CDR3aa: CASWGGADGYTF; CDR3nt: TGTGCCAGCTGGGGGGGGGCCGATGGCTACACCTTC
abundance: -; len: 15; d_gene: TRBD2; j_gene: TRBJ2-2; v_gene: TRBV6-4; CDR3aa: CATPGLAGPRRELFF; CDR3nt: TGTGCCACCCCGGGACTAGCGGGGCCTCGACGGGAGCTGTTTTTT
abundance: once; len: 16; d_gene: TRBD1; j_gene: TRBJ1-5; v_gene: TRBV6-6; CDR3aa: CASSYGGQGWNQPQHF; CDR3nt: TGTGCCAGCAGTTATGGGGGACAGGGATGGAATCAGCCCCAGCATTTT
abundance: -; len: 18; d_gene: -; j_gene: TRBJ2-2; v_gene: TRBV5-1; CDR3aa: CASSLAPLIRQDTGELFF; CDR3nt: TGCGCCAGCAGCCTAGCACCTCTTATCCGCCAGGACACCGGGGAGCTGTTTTTT
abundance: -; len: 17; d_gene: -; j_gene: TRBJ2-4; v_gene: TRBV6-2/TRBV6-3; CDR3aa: CASSYFQRRLEQNIQYF; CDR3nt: TGTGCCAGCAGTTACTTTCAGAGACGACTAGAGCAAAACATTCAGTACTTC
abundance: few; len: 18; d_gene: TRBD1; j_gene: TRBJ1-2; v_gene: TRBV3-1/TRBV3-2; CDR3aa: CASSQGQGRRGVNYGYTF; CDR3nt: TGTGCCAGCAGCCAAGGACAGGGCCGGCGGGGGGTAAACTATGGCTACACCTTC
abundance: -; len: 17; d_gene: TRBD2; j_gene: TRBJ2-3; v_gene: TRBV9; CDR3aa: CASSTLLAGGLTDTQYF; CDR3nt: TGTGCCAGCAGCACCCTCCTAGCGGGGGGCCTCACAGATACGCAGTATTTT
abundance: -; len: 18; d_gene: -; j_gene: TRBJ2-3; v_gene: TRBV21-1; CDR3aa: CASRQILQPGQRTDTQYF; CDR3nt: TGTGCCAGCAGGCAAATTCTTCAACCGGGACAGCGAACAGATACGCAGTATTTT
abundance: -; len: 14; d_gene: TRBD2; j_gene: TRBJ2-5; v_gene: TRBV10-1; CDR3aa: CASQASGGQETQYF; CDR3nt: TGCGCCAGCCAGGCTAGCGGGGGTCAAGAGACCCAGTACTTC
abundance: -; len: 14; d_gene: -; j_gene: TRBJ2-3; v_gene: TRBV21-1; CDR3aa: CASSNHTGLDTQYF; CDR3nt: TGTGCCAGCAGCAACCACACAGGTCTCGATACGCAGTATTTT
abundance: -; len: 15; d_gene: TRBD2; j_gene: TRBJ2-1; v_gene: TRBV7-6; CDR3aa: CASSLRGLARDEQFF; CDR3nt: TGTGCCAGCAGCTTAAGGGGACTAGCGAGGGATGAGCAGTTCTTC
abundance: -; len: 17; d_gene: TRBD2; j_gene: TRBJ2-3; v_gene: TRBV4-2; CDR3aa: CASSQVAGGAFADTQYF; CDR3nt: TGTGCCAGCAGCCAGGTCGCGGGGGGCGCTTTCGCAGATACGCAGTATTTT
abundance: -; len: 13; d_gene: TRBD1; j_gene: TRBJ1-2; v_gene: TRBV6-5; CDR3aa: CASRGTGFGGYTF; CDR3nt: TGTGCCAGCAGGGGGACAGGGTTCGGTGGCTACACCTTC
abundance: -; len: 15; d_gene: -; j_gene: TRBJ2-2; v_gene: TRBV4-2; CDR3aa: CASSQGQANTGELFF; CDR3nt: TGTGCCAGCAGCCAAGGACAGGCGAACACCGGGGAGCTGTTTTTT
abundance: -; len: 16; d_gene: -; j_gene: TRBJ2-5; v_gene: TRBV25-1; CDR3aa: CASSEYTGLYQETQYF; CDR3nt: TGTGCCAGCAGTGAATATACAGGATTGTACCAAGAGACCCAGTACTTC
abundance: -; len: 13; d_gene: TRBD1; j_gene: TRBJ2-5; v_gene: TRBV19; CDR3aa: CASRDRVRETQYF; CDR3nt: TGTGCCAGTAGGGACAGGGTCCGGGAGACCCAGTACTTC
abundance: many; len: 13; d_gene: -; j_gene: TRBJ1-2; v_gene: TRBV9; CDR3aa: CASSVGGDYGYTF; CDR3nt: TGTGCCAGCAGCGTCGGCGGAGATTATGGCTACACCTTC
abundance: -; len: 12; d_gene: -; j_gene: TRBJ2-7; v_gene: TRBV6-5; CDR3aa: CASSYQGGEQYF; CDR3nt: TGTGCCAGCAGTTACCAGGGAGGCGAGCAGTACTTC
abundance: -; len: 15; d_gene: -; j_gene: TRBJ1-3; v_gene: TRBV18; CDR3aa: CASSSLGGSGNTIYF; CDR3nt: TGTGCCAGCTCAAGCCTGGGGGGTTCTGGAAACACCATATATTTT
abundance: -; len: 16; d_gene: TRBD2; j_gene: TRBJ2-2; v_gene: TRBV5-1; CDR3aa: CASSQVAGGSTGELFF; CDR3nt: TGCGCCAGCAGCCAGGTGGCGGGGGGGAGCACCGGGGAGCTGTTTTTT
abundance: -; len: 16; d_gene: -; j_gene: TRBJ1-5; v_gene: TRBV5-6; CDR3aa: CASSLFGRNSNQPQHF; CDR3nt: TGTGCCAGCAGCTTATTCGGGAGGAATAGCAATCAGCCCCAGCATTTT
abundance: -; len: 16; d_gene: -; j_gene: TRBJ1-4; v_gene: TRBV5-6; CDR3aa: CASSWRAGVINEKLFF; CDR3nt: TGTGCCAGCAGCTGGAGAGCGGGGGTGATTAATGAAAAACTGTTTTTT
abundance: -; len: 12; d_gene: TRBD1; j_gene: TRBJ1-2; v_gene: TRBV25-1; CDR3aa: CASSVGTVGYTF; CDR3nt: TGTGCCAGCAGTGTCGGGACAGTGGGCTACACCTTC
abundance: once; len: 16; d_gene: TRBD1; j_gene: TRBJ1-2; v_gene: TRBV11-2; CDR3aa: CASSLSWDRVWYGYTF; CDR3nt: TGTGCCAGCAGCTTATCGTGGGACAGGGTTTGGTATGGCTACACCTTC
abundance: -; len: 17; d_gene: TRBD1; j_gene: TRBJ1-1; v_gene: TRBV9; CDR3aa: CASSSRTGATMNTEAFF; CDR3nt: TGTGCCAGCAGCTCAAGGACAGGAGCCACCATGAACACTGAAGCTTTCTTT
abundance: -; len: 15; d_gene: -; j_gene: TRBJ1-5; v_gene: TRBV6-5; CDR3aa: CASSYSTLGNQPQHF; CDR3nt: TGTGCCAGCAGTTACTCGACATTGGGCAATCAGCCCCAGCATTTT